This T cell receptor (beta chain) was identified in a study of vaccination effects on CD4 cells after COVID-19 (dated by TCRdb to between 2020 and 2023). Concerning the study at large: The ViraFEST assay stimulated PBMC with viral peptide pools and then used TCR sequencing to identify antigen-specific CD4+ T cell clonotypes by expansion. Each well held two million PBMC cultured in IMDM containing approximately 5% human AB serum, 9.5 to 10 IU/ml IL-2 and gentamicin, along with around 11 ug/ml peptides. Each participant got two doses of an mRNA SARS-CoV-2 vaccine, either BNT162b2 or mRNA-1273. The study compared SARS-CoV-2 spike-specific CD4+ TCR repertoires before and after mRNA vaccination in COVID-19 convalescent patients and infection-naive vaccine recipients. A total of 9 to 11 COVID-19 convalescent patients and a handful of SARS-CoV-2-naive healthy vaccine recipients were included in the full study. Cultures from other donors in the study were sequenced using the Oncomine TCR Beta short-read assay on an Illumina iSeq 100. The full study reports these points: Clones induced by infection and clones induced by vaccination both contracted markedly at late timepoints after vaccination, which fits with T cell responses waning over time. Limitations of the study were the small number of convalescent patients and the absence of early post-infection timepoints. Among healthy vaccine recipients, nearly all vaccine-induced clones were SARS-CoV-2 mono-reactive, and only 1 of 255 was cross-reactive with common cold coronaviruses.

As regards this clone: This clone's antigen is unknown. The sample holds no much larger clone one base away, and base qualities are not on file.

CDR3 length: 15 amino acids, cysteine to phenylalanine. CDR3 DNA only is kept here, 45 bases in frame from base 1. Between the V and J ends, shortened by 5 bases and 7 bases respectively, the junction contains 18 bases. Based on the germline V gene, the CDR1 and CDR2 sequences are SGHTA and FQGNSA. After about 9 days of culture, CD4+ T cells were isolated with the EasySep CD4+ T cell isolation kit. None of the healthy vaccine recipients had a prior SARS-CoV-2 infection, which was confirmed by nucleocapsid antibody tests that came back negative both before and after vaccination. Half of the culture medium was replaced with fresh IL-2-containing medium on days 3 and 7. Unless noted otherwise, every peptide stimulation condition was grown in triplicate wells. PBMC were separated from whole blood using Ficoll-Paque Plus gradient centrifugation and were then either cryopreserved at -140C or used fresh. Genomic DNA was extracted from cultured CD4+ T cells with the QIAamp micro DNA kit.

The library was obtained by the immunoSEQ multiplex PCR assay. DNA from the CD4+ T cells that had been cultured and isolated underwent TCR beta CDR3 sequencing. The published analysis was carried out like this. Non-productive TCR sequences were removed, reads were trimmed to the CDR3 region, and CDR3s of at least 7 amino acids were retained. Antigen-specific clonotypes were identified using the MANAFEST web app by comparison of expansion in peptide wells against reference cultures. To be called positive, a clone needed expansion at FDR<0.05 compared with the reference and with all other wells, an odds ratio greater than 5, and a frequency greater than 0.1% in two replicate wells. A clonotype was called cross-reactive if it was significantly expanded both in SARS-CoV-2 spike wells and in at least one common cold coronavirus spike condition. Using the stringdist R package, CDR3 similarity was measured by Levenshtein distance, and unrooted trees were constructed with ape in R 3.6.1. In TCRdb, the immuneACCESS table is reduced to in-frame sequences with V and J assigned. These tables do not hold every clone; where another copy was compared, an unresolved V gene accounts for under half, and the others remain unexplained. V, J and clone size were drawn from that table, and D and trimming were deduced from the DNA. This sample lists tens of thousands of clones; around 67% were detected once. Together, the top ten hold 4.5% to 6.5% of the sample.

The source of this sequence is a human donor who received a COVID-19 vaccine. Here the chain combines TRBV7-2 and TRBJ1-5; the D gene is not confidently resolved. Here the sequenced sample was CD4+ T cells from PBMCs cultured without peptide, taken before COVID-19 vaccination. For the CDR3, the sequence is CASSPIGNGGQPQHF. The DNA is as follows: TGTGCCAGCAGCCCAATTGGGAACGGTGGGCAGCCCCAGCATTTT.